Listed below are T cell receptor beta chains from one sample, sequenced in a study of cytomegalovirus exposure and HLA in healthy donors. The table came from immunoSEQ multiplex PCR; TCRdb's copy has only in-frame clones and leaves some out. The sample contains 110,000 to 150,000 clones, 91% of which appear only once. Material for sequencing was PBMCs. These receptors were collected from a man aged 18 to 35 in good health and CMV-seronegative. Each CDR3 is given with its conserved first and last residue. The order of the fields is J gene, V gene, CDR3 length, D gene, clone size, CDR3 protein, CDR3 DNA. A D gene is named only where the DNA matches it firmly. Size is stated for part of the rows, as once, few or many counts, or as a class when the clone is expanded.

j_gene: TRBJ2-2; v_gene: TRBV4-3; len: 16; d_gene: NA; abundance: NA; CDR3aa: CASSQFPGQNTGELFF; CDR3nt: TGCGCCAGCAGCCAATTCCCGGGACAGAACACCGGGGAGCTGTTTTTT
j_gene: TRBJ1-3; v_gene: TRBV18; len: 18; d_gene: TRBD1; abundance: NA; CDR3aa: CASSPPGTAINSGNTIYF; CDR3nt: TGTGCCAGCTCACCACCTGGGACAGCTATTAACTCTGGAAACACCATATATTTT
j_gene: TRBJ1-5; v_gene: TRBV10-3; len: 16; d_gene: NA; abundance: NA; CDR3aa: CAISESAAYSNQPQHF; CDR3nt: TGTGCCATCAGTGAGTCGGCGGCTTATAGCAATCAGCCCCAGCATTTT
j_gene: TRBJ1-2; v_gene: TRBV5-1; len: 13; d_gene: NA; abundance: few; CDR3aa: CASSQDRTSGYTF; CDR3nt: TGCGCCAGCAGCCAGGACAGAACATCTGGCTACACCTTC
j_gene: TRBJ2-1; v_gene: TRBV6-5; len: 13; d_gene: TRBD2; abundance: NA; CDR3aa: CATGTSGRNEQFF; CDR3nt: TGTGCCACCGGGACTAGCGGGAGGAATGAGCAGTTCTTC
j_gene: TRBJ2-3; v_gene: TRBV30; len: 18; d_gene: TRBD1; abundance: NA; CDR3aa: CAWSGWGQIPIITDTQYF; CDR3nt: TGTGCCTGGAGTGGTTGGGGACAGATCCCAATAATCACAGATACGCAGTATTTT
j_gene: TRBJ2-5; v_gene: TRBV19; len: 15; d_gene: TRBD1; abundance: once; CDR3aa: CASSIWGQGQETQYF; CDR3nt: TGTGCCAGTAGTATATGGGGACAGGGCCAAGAGACCCAGTACTTC
j_gene: TRBJ1-1; v_gene: TRBV19; len: 15; d_gene: TRBD1; abundance: NA; CDR3aa: CASRSPGQGDTEAFF; CDR3nt: TGTGCCAGTAGGTCCCCGGGACAGGGCGACACTGAAGCTTTCTTT
j_gene: TRBJ1-2; v_gene: TRBV7-9; len: 17; d_gene: NA; abundance: NA; CDR3aa: CASSTYRTAATPYGYTF; CDR3nt: TGTGCCAGCAGCACATACCGGACAGCCGCAACCCCCTATGGCTACACCTTC
j_gene: TRBJ1-4; v_gene: TRBV18; len: 15; d_gene: TRBD1; abundance: once; CDR3aa: CASSPRGHPVEKLFF; CDR3nt: TGTGCCAGCTCACCAAGGGGGCACCCCGTAGAAAAACTGTTTTTT
j_gene: TRBJ1-1; v_gene: TRBV18; len: 14; d_gene: NA; abundance: NA; CDR3aa: CASSQGGRNTEAFF; CDR3nt: TGTGCCAGCTCACAGGGGGGGAGGAACACTGAAGCTTTCTTT
j_gene: TRBJ2-5; v_gene: TRBV5-5; len: 16; d_gene: TRBD2; abundance: NA; CDR3aa: CASSSPGLAFQETQYF; CDR3nt: TGTGCCAGCAGCTCCCCGGGACTAGCGTTCCAAGAGACCCAGTACTTC
j_gene: TRBJ1-2; v_gene: TRBV30; len: 14; d_gene: TRBD1; abundance: NA; CDR3aa: CAWSTGGEYYGYTF; CDR3nt: TGTGCCTGGAGCACAGGGGGGGAGTACTATGGCTACACCTTC
j_gene: TRBJ2-7; v_gene: TRBV14; len: 13; d_gene: NA; abundance: NA; CDR3aa: CASSQVRGYEQYF; CDR3nt: TGTGCCAGCAGCCAAGTTCGCGGATACGAGCAGTACTTC
j_gene: TRBJ2-3; v_gene: TRBV12-1; len: 20; d_gene: NA; abundance: NA; CDR3aa: CASSSRTGKEGSWVPDTQYF; CDR3nt: TGTGCCAGCAGCTCCCGGACAGGGAAGGAGGGGTCTTGGGTCCCAGATACGCAGTATTTT
j_gene: TRBJ2-3; v_gene: TRBV6-5; len: 14; d_gene: TRBD2; abundance: NA; CDR3aa: CASSGRGGTDTQYF; CDR3nt: TGTGCCAGCAGTGGACGGGGGGGAACAGATACGCAGTATTTT
j_gene: TRBJ2-1; v_gene: TRBV4-3; len: 17; d_gene: TRBD2; abundance: NA; CDR3aa: CASSQDEGPSGSNEQFF; CDR3nt: TGCGCCAGCAGCCAAGATGAGGGACCTAGCGGGAGCAATGAGCAGTTCTTC
j_gene: TRBJ2-3; v_gene: TRBV7-9; len: 14; d_gene: TRBD1; abundance: once; CDR3aa: CASSSGQGEDTQYF; CDR3nt: TGTGCCAGCAGCTCTGGACAGGGGGAAGATACGCAGTATTTT
j_gene: TRBJ2-7; v_gene: TRBV9; len: 14; d_gene: TRBD1; abundance: NA; CDR3aa: CASSAGDSPYEQYF; CDR3nt: TGTGCCAGCAGCGCTGGGGACAGCCCCTACGAGCAGTACTTC
j_gene: TRBJ2-3; v_gene: TRBV29-1; len: 13; d_gene: TRBD2; abundance: NA; CDR3aa: CSVADSGEDTQYF; CDR3nt: TGCAGCGTTGCTGATAGCGGGGAAGATACGCAGTATTTT
j_gene: TRBJ2-6; v_gene: TRBV30; len: 14; d_gene: NA; abundance: NA; CDR3aa: CAWSRGGEANVLTF; CDR3nt: TGTGCCTGGAGTAGGGGGGGCGAGGCCAACGTCCTGACTTTC
j_gene: TRBJ2-3; v_gene: TRBV7-6; len: 17; d_gene: TRBD2; abundance: NA; CDR3aa: CASSRGLADTSTDTQYF; CDR3nt: TGTGCCAGCAGCCGGGGACTAGCGGACACTAGCACAGATACGCAGTATTTT
j_gene: TRBJ2-6; v_gene: TRBV19; len: 15; d_gene: TRBD1; abundance: NA; CDR3aa: CASRTGSTGANVLTF; CDR3nt: TGTGCCAGTAGGACAGGGTCCACTGGGGCCAACGTCCTGACTTTC
j_gene: TRBJ2-1; v_gene: TRBV9; len: 16; d_gene: NA; abundance: NA; CDR3aa: CASSLGGRDSYNEQFF; CDR3nt: TGTGCCAGCAGCCTCGGGGGGCGGGACTCCTACAATGAGCAGTTCTTC
j_gene: TRBJ2-5; v_gene: TRBV4-1; len: 16; d_gene: TRBD1; abundance: NA; CDR3aa: CASSRIGRDREETQYF; CDR3nt: TGCGCCAGCAGCCGGATCGGGCGGGACAGGGAAGAGACCCAGTACTTC
j_gene: TRBJ2-5; v_gene: TRBV10-1; len: 13; d_gene: NA; abundance: NA; CDR3aa: CASSPGHQETQYF; CDR3nt: TGCGCCAGCAGTCCAGGGCACCAAGAGACCCAGTACTTC
j_gene: TRBJ2-2; v_gene: TRBV19; len: 14; d_gene: NA; abundance: NA; CDR3aa: CASCGTVSAGELFF; CDR3nt: TGTGCCAGTTGCGGGACAGTTTCGGCCGGGGAGCTGTTTTTT
j_gene: TRBJ1-5; v_gene: TRBV19; len: 16; d_gene: NA; abundance: NA; CDR3aa: CASSISGVDSNQPQHF; CDR3nt: TGTGCCAGTAGTATTTCGGGGGTCGATAGCAATCAGCCCCAGCATTTT
j_gene: TRBJ1-1; v_gene: TRBV5-6; len: 15; d_gene: NA; abundance: NA; CDR3aa: CASSLEGYMNTEAFF; CDR3nt: TGTGCCAGCAGCTTGGAGGGGTACATGAACACTGAAGCTTTCTTT
j_gene: TRBJ2-7; v_gene: TRBV30; len: 14; d_gene: NA; abundance: NA; CDR3aa: CAWRDSMASYEQYF; CDR3nt: TGTGCCTGGAGGGACTCCATGGCGTCCTACGAGCAGTACTTC
j_gene: TRBJ1-2; v_gene: TRBV7-2; len: 14; d_gene: TRBD1; abundance: few; CDR3aa: CASRPTGVVYGYTF; CDR3nt: TGTGCCAGCAGACCGACAGGGGTGGTCTATGGCTACACCTTC
j_gene: TRBJ1-1; v_gene: TRBV29-1; len: 15; d_gene: NA; abundance: NA; CDR3aa: CSVDAGGAGGSEAFF; CDR3nt: TGCAGCGTTGATGCCGGGGGGGCGGGGGGATCTGAAGCTTTCTTT
j_gene: TRBJ1-2; v_gene: TRBV5-4; len: 15; d_gene: TRBD1; abundance: NA; CDR3aa: CATRGGQGRTYGYTF; CDR3nt: TGTGCCACCAGAGGGGGCCAGGGGCGGACTTATGGCTACACCTTC
j_gene: TRBJ1-1; v_gene: TRBV5-6; len: 15; d_gene: TRBD1; abundance: NA; CDR3aa: CASSQEWTGNTEAFF; CDR3nt: TGTGCCAGCAGCCAAGAATGGACAGGGAACACTGAAGCTTTCTTT
j_gene: TRBJ2-1; v_gene: TRBV27; len: 13; d_gene: TRBD1; abundance: NA; CDR3aa: CASSSTGYNEQFF; CDR3nt: TGTGCCAGCAGTTCGACAGGGTACAATGAGCAGTTCTTC
j_gene: TRBJ2-3; v_gene: TRBV5-1; len: 15; d_gene: TRBD2; abundance: NA; CDR3aa: CASGLAGAETDTQYF; CDR3nt: TGCGCCAGCGGACTAGCGGGAGCTGAGACAGATACGCAGTATTTT
j_gene: TRBJ2-3; v_gene: TRBV5-1; len: 12; d_gene: NA; abundance: NA; CDR3aa: CASSPGEASQYF; CDR3nt: TGCGCCAGCAGCCCGGGGGAGGCCTCGCAGTATTTT
j_gene: TRBJ2-2; v_gene: TRBV5-1; len: 17; d_gene: TRBD2; abundance: NA; CDR3aa: CASSLISGRTNTGELFF; CDR3nt: TGCGCCAGCAGCTTGATTAGCGGGAGGACAAACACCGGGGAGCTGTTTTTT
j_gene: TRBJ1-3; v_gene: TRBV9; len: 15; d_gene: NA; abundance: NA; CDR3aa: CASSVAVAAGNTIYF; CDR3nt: TGTGCCAGCAGCGTAGCCGTGGCGGCTGGAAACACCATATATTTT
j_gene: TRBJ2-2; v_gene: TRBV4-2; len: 15; d_gene: NA; abundance: NA; CDR3aa: CASSPPGRNTGELFF; CDR3nt: TGTGCCAGCAGCCCCCCCGGGAGGAACACCGGGGAGCTGTTTTTT
j_gene: TRBJ2-1; v_gene: TRBV9; len: 15; d_gene: TRBD2; abundance: NA; CDR3aa: CASSVGSGSYNEQFF; CDR3nt: TGTGCCAGCAGCGTTGGTAGCGGGAGCTACAATGAGCAGTTCTTC